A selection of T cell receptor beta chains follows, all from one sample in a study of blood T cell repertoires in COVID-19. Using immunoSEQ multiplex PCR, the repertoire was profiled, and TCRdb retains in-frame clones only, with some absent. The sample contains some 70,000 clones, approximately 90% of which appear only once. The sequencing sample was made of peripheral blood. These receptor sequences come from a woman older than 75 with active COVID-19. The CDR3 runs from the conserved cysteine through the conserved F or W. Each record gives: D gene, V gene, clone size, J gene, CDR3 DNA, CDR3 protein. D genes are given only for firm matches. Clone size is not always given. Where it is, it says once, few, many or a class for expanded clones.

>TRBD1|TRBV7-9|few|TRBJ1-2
TGTGCCAGCAGCTCCGCGGACAGGGGTTATGGCTACACCTTC
CASSSADRGYGYTF
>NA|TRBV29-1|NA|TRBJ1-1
TGCAGCGGTACAGGGCAGAACACTGAAGCTTTCTTT
CSGTGQNTEAFF
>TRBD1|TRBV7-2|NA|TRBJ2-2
TGTGCCAGCAGCTTCTTTTTTCGCGGGCAGGGGGCGTCCGGGGAGCTGTTTTTT
CASSFFFRGQGASGELFF
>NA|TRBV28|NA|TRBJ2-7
TGTGCCATCTGGGACAAACACTACGAGCAGTACTTC
CAIWDKHYEQYF
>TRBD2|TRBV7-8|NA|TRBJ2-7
TGTGCCAGCAAGAAGCGGGAGGAGGAATCCTACGAGCAGTACTTC
CASKKREEESYEQYF
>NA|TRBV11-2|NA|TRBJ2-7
TGTGCCAGCAGCAGACTAGGGGGCATACTTTACGAGCAGTACTTC
CASSRLGGILYEQYF
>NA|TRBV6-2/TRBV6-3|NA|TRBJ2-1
TGTGCCAGCAGTTACTCTTCCCCGGTTAATGAGCAGTTCTTC
CASSYSSPVNEQFF
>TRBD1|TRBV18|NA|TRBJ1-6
TGTGCCAGCTCACCAGGGACAGGGCAGATTTCACCCCTCCACTTT
CASSPGTGQISPLHF
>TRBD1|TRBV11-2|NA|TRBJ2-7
TGTGCCAGCAGCCTGCTCGGGACAGGGGATTACGAGCAGTACTTC
CASSLLGTGDYEQYF
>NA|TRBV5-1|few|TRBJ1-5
TGCGCCAGCAGCTTGGGTCGGGGTTCGCCCCAGCATTTT
CASSLGRGSPQHF
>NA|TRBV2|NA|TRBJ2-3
TGTGCCAGCAGTGAACTTGGGGACTCCGGGGCAGATACGCAGTATTTT
CASSELGDSGADTQYF
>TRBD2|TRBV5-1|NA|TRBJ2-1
TGCGCCAGCAGCGCCGCTAGCGGGACCTACAATGAGCAGTTCTTC
CASSAASGTYNEQFF
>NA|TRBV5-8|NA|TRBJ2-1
TGTGCCAGCGATCCGGGACAAAGCTCCTACAATGAGCAGTTCTTC
CASDPGQSSYNEQFF
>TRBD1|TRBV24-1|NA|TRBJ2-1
TGTGCCACCAGTGATTCCGGGACAGGGAGGACCTCTCGATACAATGAGCAGTTCTTC
CATSDSGTGRTSRYNEQFF
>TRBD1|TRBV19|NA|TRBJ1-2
TGTGCCAGTAGCCCCGTCAGCAGGGGGCTTCATGGCTACACCTTC
CASSPVSRGLHGYTF
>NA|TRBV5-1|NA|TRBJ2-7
TGCGCCAGCAGCTCAACCGGGGTCAACTCCTACGAGCAGTACTTC
CASSSTGVNSYEQYF
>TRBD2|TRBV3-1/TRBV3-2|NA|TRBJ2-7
TGTGCCAGCAGCCAAATACGGGGGGGCGAGCAGTACTTC
CASSQIRGGEQYF
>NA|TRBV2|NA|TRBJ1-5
TGTGCCAGCAGTGGGGGGCAGGATTATCAGCCCCAGCATTTT
CASSGGQDYQPQHF
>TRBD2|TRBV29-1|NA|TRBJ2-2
TGCAGCGTTGCGGTGGGAGGGCCGGGCGGGGAGCTGTTTTTT
CSVAVGGPGGELFF
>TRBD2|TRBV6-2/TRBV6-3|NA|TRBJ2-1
TGTGCCAGCAGTTACGGAGCCGGACTAGCGTCACATGAGCAGTTCTTC
CASSYGAGLASHEQFF
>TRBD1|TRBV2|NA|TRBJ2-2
TGTGCCAGCAGCCGACAGGGGGGAAACACCGGGGAGCTGTTTTTT
CASSRQGGNTGELFF
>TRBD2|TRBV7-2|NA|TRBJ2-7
TGTGCCAGCAGCTACGGACTAGCGGGAGTCTACGAGCAGTACTTC
CASSYGLAGVYEQYF
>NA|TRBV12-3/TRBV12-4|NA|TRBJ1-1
TGTGCCAGCAGTCGAGCGAACACTGAAGCTTTCTTT
CASSRANTEAFF
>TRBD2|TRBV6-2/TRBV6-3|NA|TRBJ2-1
TGTGCCAGCAGTCCACTAGCGGGAGCTTCTTACAATGAGCAGTTCTTC
CASSPLAGASYNEQFF
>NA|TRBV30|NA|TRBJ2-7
TGTGCCTGGGCGCCGGGTAGCGGAGCCTACGAGCAGTACTTC
CAWAPGSGAYEQYF
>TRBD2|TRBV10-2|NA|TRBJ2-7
TGCGCCAGCAGCCCACACCGACTAGCGCCGGTCGCTTACGAGCAGTACTTC
CASSPHRLAPVAYEQYF
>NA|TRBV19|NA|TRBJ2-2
TGTGCCAGTAGTCCGAGACTAGTCCTAACCGGGGAGCTGTTTTTT
CASSPRLVLTGELFF
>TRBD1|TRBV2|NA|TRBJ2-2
TGTGCCAGCAGGCTGACAGGGACCGGGGAGCTGTTTTTT
CASRLTGTGELFF
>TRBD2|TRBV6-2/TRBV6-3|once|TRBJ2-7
TGTGCCAGCAGTTACGGCCCGGGAGGGGCGGGGTACGAGCAGTACTTC
CASSYGPGGAGYEQYF
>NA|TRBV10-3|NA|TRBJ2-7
TGTGCCATCAGTGAGGGGGTAGCGAACGAGCAGTACTTC
CAISEGVANEQYF
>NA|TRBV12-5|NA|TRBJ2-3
TGTGCTAGTGGTTTTCAAGATACGCAGTATTTT
CASGFQDTQYF
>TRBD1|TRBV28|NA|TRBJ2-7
TGTGCCAGCAGTTTAACAGGGGGCTCCTACGAGCAGTACTTC
CASSLTGGSYEQYF
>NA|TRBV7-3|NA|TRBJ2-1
TGTGCCAGCAGCTTACCGGGAGATGAGCAGTTCTTC
CASSLPGDEQFF
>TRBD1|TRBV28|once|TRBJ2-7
TGTGCCACCGCGGGCGACAGGGGGCGCCGCCAGCAGTACTTC
CATAGDRGRRQQYF
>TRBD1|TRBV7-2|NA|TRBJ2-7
TGTGCCAGCAGCTACCTGACAGGGGGCTACGAGCAGTACTTC
CASSYLTGGYEQYF
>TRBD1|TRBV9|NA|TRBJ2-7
TGTGCCAGCAGCCCCAAAGACCAAGGGACAGTGCAGTACTTC
CASSPKDQGTVQYF
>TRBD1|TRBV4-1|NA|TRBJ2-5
TGCGCCAGCAGCCTACCGGGACAGGGAGGAGAGACCCAGTACTTC
CASSLPGQGGETQYF
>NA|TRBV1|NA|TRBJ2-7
TGCACCAGCAACCGACACCCCACCGGGACTAGCTCCTACGAGCAGTACTTC
CTSNRHPTGTSSYEQYF
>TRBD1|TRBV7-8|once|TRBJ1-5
TGTGCCAGCAGCTTAGGACAGGGGGCTTGGGGCCCCCAGCATTTT
CASSLGQGAWGPQHF
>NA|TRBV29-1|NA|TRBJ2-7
TGCAGCGCTGTGGGACCACAGGGACGCGAGCAGTACTTC
CSAVGPQGREQYF
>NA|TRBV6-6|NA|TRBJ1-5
TGTGCCAGCAGTTACCATACCGGTCGGGAGCCCCAGCATTTT
CASSYHTGREPQHF
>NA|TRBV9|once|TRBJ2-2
TGTGCCAGCAGCGTAGGTATCGTATCCGGGGAGCTGTTTTTT
CASSVGIVSGELFF
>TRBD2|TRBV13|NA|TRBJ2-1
TGTACCTCCTCTTTAGCGGGAGGGCCTAATGAGCAGTTCTTC
CTSSLAGGPNEQFF
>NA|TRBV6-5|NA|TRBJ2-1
TGTGCCAGCAGTAGGGGTGACACGTCTGGGGATGAGCAGTTCTTC
CASSRGDTSGDEQFF
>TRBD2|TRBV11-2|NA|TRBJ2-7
TGTGCCAGCAGTTATACTAGCGGCTACTCCTACGAGCAGTACTTC
CASSYTSGYSYEQYF
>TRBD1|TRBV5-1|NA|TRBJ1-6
TGCGCCAGCAGCTTCAGTTTCGGGACAGCTAATTCACCCCTCCACTTT
CASSFSFGTANSPLHF
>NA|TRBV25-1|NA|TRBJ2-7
TGTGCCAGCAGTCTAGCCTACGAGCAGTACTTC
CASSLAYEQYF
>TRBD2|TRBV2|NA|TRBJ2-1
TGTGCCAGCAGTGGAGCGGGAGGCGGAAACAATGAGCAGTTCTTC
CASSGAGGGNNEQFF
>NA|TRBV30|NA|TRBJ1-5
TGTGCCTGGAGTGGGTGGACAGCCGGTCAGCCCCAGCATTTT
CAWSGWTAGQPQHF
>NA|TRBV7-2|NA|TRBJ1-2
TGTGCCAGCAGCTTTGCCCGGGGACATACGGTTGGCTACACCTTC
CASSFARGHTVGYTF
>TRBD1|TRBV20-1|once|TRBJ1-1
TGCAGTGCCGGACAGGCGCCTGAAGCTTTCTTT
CSAGQAPEAFF
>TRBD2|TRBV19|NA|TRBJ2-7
TGTGCCAGTAGCTTTGGACTAGCGGGTTACGAGCAGTACTTC
CASSFGLAGYEQYF
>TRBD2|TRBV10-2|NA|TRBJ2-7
TGCGCCAGCTTAGCGGGTCCTTCCTACGAGCAGTACTTC
CASLAGPSYEQYF
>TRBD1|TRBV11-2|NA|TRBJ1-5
TGTGCCAGCAGCTTCACAGGGGAAGATCAGCCCCAGCATTTT
CASSFTGEDQPQHF
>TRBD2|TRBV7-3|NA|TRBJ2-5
TGTGCCAGCAGCCGGGGCGGCGGACCGGGGGGAGAGACCCAGTACTTC
CASSRGGGPGGETQYF